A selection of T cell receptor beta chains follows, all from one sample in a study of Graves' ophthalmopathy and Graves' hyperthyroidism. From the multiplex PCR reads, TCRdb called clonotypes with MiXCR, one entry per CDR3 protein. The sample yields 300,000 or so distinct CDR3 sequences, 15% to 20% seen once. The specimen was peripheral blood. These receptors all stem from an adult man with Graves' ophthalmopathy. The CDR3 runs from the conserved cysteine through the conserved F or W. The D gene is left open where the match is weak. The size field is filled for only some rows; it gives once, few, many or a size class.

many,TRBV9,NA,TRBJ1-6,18,CASSVGGRGSSYNSPLHF,TGTGCCAGCAGCGTAGGAGGGAGGGGAAGCTCCTATAATTCACCCCTCCACTTT
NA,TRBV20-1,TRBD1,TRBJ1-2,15,CSARDRRQGGGGYTF,TGCAGTGCTAGAGATCGACGACAGGGCGGGGGTGGCTACACCTTC
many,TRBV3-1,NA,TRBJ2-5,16,CASSQDPGRGQETQYF,TGTGCCAGCAGCCAAGATCCTGGGCGGGGCCAAGAGACCCAGTACTTC
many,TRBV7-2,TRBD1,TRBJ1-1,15,CASSSRQGGNTEAFF,TGTGCCAGCAGCTCCCGTCAGGGGGGAAACACTGAAGCTTTCTTT
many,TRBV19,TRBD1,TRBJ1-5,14,CAGGTGYSNQPQHF,TGTGCCGGGGGGACAGGGTATAGCAATCAGCCCCAGCATTTT
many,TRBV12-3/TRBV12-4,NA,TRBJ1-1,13,CASRSETGQEAFF,TGTGCCAGCAGGTCCGAGACAGGTCAGGAAGCTTTCTTT
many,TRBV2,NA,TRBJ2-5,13,CATNAGWGETQYF,TGTGCCACCAACGCAGGGTGGGGAGAGACCCAGTACTTC
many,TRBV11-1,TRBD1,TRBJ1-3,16,CASSTWTGGSGNTIYF,TGTGCCAGCAGCACCTGGACAGGGGGATCTGGAAACACCATATATTTT
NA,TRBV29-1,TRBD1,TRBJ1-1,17,CSVVGAPGQGGNTEAFF,TGCAGCGTTGTAGGGGCCCCGGGACAGGGGGGGAACACTGAAGCTTTCTTT
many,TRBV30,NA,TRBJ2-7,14,CAWSAGTGNHEQYF,TGTGCCTGGAGTGCGGGCACAGGGAACCACGAGCAGTACTTC
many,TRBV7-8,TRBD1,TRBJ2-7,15,CASSAGTGREYEQYF,TGTGCCAGCAGCGCCGGGACAGGCCGGGAATACGAGCAGTACTTC
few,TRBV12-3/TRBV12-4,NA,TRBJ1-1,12,CASREGGTEAFF,TGTGCCAGCAGAGAAGGGGGCACTGAAGCTTTCTTT
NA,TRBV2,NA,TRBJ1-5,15,CASTRGRESNQPQHF,TGTGCCAGCACAAGGGGCAGAGAGAGCAATCAGCCCCAGCATTTT
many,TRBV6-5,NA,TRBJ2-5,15,CASSYSRLVQETQYF,TGTGCCAGCAGTTACTCCCGGCTCGTCCAAGAGACCCAGTACTTC
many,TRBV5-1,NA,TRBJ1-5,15,CASSLTDSSNQPQHF,TGCGCCAGCAGCTTGACCGACAGTAGCAATCAGCCCCAGCATTTT
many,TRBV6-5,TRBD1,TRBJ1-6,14,CASSRDRGGSPLHF,TGTGCCAGCAGCCGGGACAGGGGGGGATCACCCCTCCACTTT
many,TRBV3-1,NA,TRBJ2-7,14,CASSLGDASYEQYF,TGTGCCAGCAGCCTCGGGGACGCCTCCTACGAGCAGTACTTC
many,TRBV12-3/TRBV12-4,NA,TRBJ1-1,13,CASSLAPKVTAFF,TGTGCCAGCAGTTTAGCGCCGAAGGTAACAGCTTTCTTT
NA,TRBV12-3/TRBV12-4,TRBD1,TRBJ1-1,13,CASSSDRGAEAFF,TGTGCCAGCAGTTCAGACAGGGGGGCTGAAGCTTTCTTT
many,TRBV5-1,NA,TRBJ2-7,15,CASSGRDNSPYEQYF,TGCGCCAGCAGCGGCCGGGACAACTCTCCCTACGAGCAGTACTTC